These T cell receptor beta chains were read from a single sample in a study of blood T cell repertoires in COVID-19. The data were produced by immunoSEQ multiplex PCR, yet TCRdb's version contains in-frame clones alone and is incomplete. Of nearly 200,000 clones in the sample, 80% to 85% were seen once. The source material was PBMCs or T cells enriched from blood (not recorded which). These receptors all stem from a man aged 40-50 years who had recovered from COVID-19. Each CDR3 is given with its conserved first and last residue.

CASSRRTGVRTDTQYF,TRBV3-1/TRBV3-2,TRBJ2-3
CASSLWGQGSNTEAFF,TRBV11-1,TRBJ1-1
CASSEARFGSNQPQHF,TRBV6-1,TRBJ1-5
CSVEAAGVNTEAFF,TRBV29-1,TRBJ1-1
CASSQEIMAGDTEAFF,TRBV4-3,TRBJ1-1
CASSAWTGINQPQHF,TRBV2,TRBJ1-5
CASSLGRGYEQYF,TRBV28,TRBJ2-7
CAISESGGGATDTQYF,TRBV10-3,TRBJ2-3
CASSYGDSTYEQYF,TRBV6-5,TRBJ2-7
CASSLGRRAPYNEQFF,TRBV7-8,TRBJ2-1
CASSGEAAAPGEQYF,TRBV9,TRBJ2-7
CASIARDTLHYGYTF,TRBV7-9,TRBJ1-2
CATSRGQGADEQFF,TRBV24-1,TRBJ2-1
CASSEGQGGYNEQFF,TRBV7-8,TRBJ2-1
CASSPTGHSTDTQYF,TRBV11-3,TRBJ2-3
CASADKPYGYTF,TRBV2,TRBJ1-2
CASSLVSGTGISPLHF,TRBV5-1,TRBJ1-6
CASKGQGSSNEKLFF,TRBV2,TRBJ1-4
CASSAESRTDTQYF,TRBV5-4,TRBJ2-3
CASSPQGSYGNTIYF,TRBV18,TRBJ1-3
CASNSSGGYNEQFF,TRBV3-1/TRBV3-2,TRBJ2-1
CASSTLAANTGELFF,TRBV19,TRBJ2-2
CASSPAGSLRNTIYF,TRBV7-9,TRBJ1-3
CASSPAGRTTNEKLFF,TRBV5-6,TRBJ1-4
CATSEAGNPGKIYNEQFF,TRBV24-1,TRBJ2-1
CASSLGAHEKLFF,TRBV7-2,TRBJ1-4
CAWSRDPATPLHF,TRBV30,TRBJ1-6
CASRSTGGVEQYF,TRBV5-1,TRBJ2-7
CASSLSSNQPQHF,TRBV28,TRBJ1-5
CASSLDGHITGELFF,TRBV11-3,TRBJ2-2
CASSSDRGLTEAFF,TRBV7-2,TRBJ1-1
CASRIRGNRDTEAFF,TRBV6-5,TRBJ1-1
CASSLDGGYGYTF,TRBV7-2,TRBJ1-2
CASSPWPNTEAFF,TRBV5-6,TRBJ1-1
CASTWDRKNTEAFF,TRBV6-5,TRBJ1-1
CASAGEVDEQYF,TRBV18,TRBJ2-7
CASSYSSLRETGELFF,TRBV6-6,TRBJ2-2
CASSFGGVANQPQHF,TRBV5-6,TRBJ1-5
CASSLLATNEKLFF,TRBV7-9,TRBJ1-4
CASSRLGTINAGELFF,TRBV4-1,TRBJ2-2